This TCR beta chain was profiled in a study of blood T cells in healthy people across ages. Using a J-beta primer mix together with a sample-barcoded 5' primer, a second PCR was run for roughly 7 to 11 cycles. TCRdb reanalysed the 5' RACE reads using MiXCR and keeps one entry per CDR3 protein. The sample holds roughly 1.5 million distinct CDR3 sequences, 40% to 45% seen once. PBMCs, at least 7 million per sample, were isolated. Broader study findings: Diversity of TCR beta per million T cells declined in a roughly linear way with age. Bulk PBMC profiling left naive and antigen-experienced comparisons inconclusive.

This clonotype has only a few counts. Its specificity is unknown. Germline V CDR1 and CDR2: MNHEY, SMNVEV (reference sequence). Trimming took off 4 bases at V and 2 bases at J, with 15 bases between the two ends. The CDR3 covers 16 residues. The rearrangement uses TRBV27 and TRBJ2-4, with D hard to call. Sequencing was carried out using blood. This receptor was obtained from a woman younger than 35 in good health. The CDR3 protein is CASSWVAQPSKNIQYF. The CDR3 DNA reads as TGTGCCAGCAGTTGGGTAGCTCAGCCATCCAAAAACATTCAGTACTTC.